This TCR beta chain was retrieved from a study of lymphopenia after photon versus proton radiotherapy. Study-level results: Survival link was tested only in deceased patients; proton benefit remains a possibility.

Looked up from germline, CDR1 is MDHEN and CDR2 is SYDVKM. The CDR3 contains 15 residues. V lost 6 bases, J lost 3 bases, and 18 bases lay in between. Data came from immunoSEQ multiplex PCR; TCRdb stores just in-frame clones and leaves some out. This sample has 30,000 to 35,000 clones; roughly 89% occur once, and the top ten carry around 7%. Points on this clone: Antigen: not known.

This chain joins TRBV28 and TRBJ2-7; D perhaps matches TRBD1 (6 bases). Sequences were derived from peripheral blood, sampled from a patient treated with proton-based radiotherapy. The TCR comes from a woman aged 70-85 years with pancreatic cancer. Some clones in this sample may be carry-over from other donors' samples. Written as DNA, the CDR3 is TGTGCCAGCAGGTCAGGGGTCCAAGCGAGCTACGAGCAGTACTTC. Residues: CASRSGVQASYEQYF.